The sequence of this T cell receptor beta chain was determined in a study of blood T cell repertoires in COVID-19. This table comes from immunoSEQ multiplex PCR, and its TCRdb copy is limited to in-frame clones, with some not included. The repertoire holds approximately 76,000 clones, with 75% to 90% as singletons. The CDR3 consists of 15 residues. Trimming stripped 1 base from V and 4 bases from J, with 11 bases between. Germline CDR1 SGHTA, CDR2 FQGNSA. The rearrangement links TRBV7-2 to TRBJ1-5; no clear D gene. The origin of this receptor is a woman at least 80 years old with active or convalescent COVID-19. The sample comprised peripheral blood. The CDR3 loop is CASSLVASPNQPQHF. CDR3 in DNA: TGTGCCAGCAGCTTAGTGGCCTCCCCGAATCAGCCCCAGCATTTT. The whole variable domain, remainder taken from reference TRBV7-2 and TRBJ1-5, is GAGVSQSPSNKVTEKGKDVELRCDPISGHTALYWYRQSLGQGLEFLIYFQGNSAPDKSGLPSDRFSAERTGGSVSTLTIQRTQQEDSAVYLCASSLVASPNQPQHFGDGTRLSIL.